This T cell receptor beta chain was obtained from a study of cytomegalovirus exposure and HLA in healthy donors. Points from the study as a whole: The study designated 150 or so TCR beta chains cytomegalovirus-associated. Some public TCRs appeared in many individuals, while most sequences were rare.

Though probably carrying unrecorded immune exposures, donors were nominally healthy at sampling. Looked up from germline, CDR1 is SGHNT and CDR2 is YENEEA. Trimming took 1 base from V and 7 from J, leaving 14 bases between them. This CDR3 has 15 residues. The PCR had 60 Vbeta and 13 Jbeta primers. Per the authors' pipeline: Approximately 9.9 million shared chains were among the approximately 87 million unique TCR beta chains that a later analysis counted. Only in-frame clones appear in the TCRdb table, and some are missing; sequencing was by immunoSEQ multiplex PCR. V and J calls and clone size are given by that table; D and trimming were obtained from the DNA. The sample yields 130,000 to 150,000 clones, 74% seen once. As for this clone: Its matching antigen is unknown.

Sequenced input: PBMCs. J is TRBJ2-1 and V is TRBV11-3, with D possibly being TRBD2 (6 bases). The TCR originated in a young man in good health and CMV-seropositive. CDR3 amino acids: CASSLGVVGGNEQFF. In DNA, the CDR3 is TGTGCCAGCAGCTTAGGAGTCGTGGGAGGAAATGAGCAGTTCTTC.